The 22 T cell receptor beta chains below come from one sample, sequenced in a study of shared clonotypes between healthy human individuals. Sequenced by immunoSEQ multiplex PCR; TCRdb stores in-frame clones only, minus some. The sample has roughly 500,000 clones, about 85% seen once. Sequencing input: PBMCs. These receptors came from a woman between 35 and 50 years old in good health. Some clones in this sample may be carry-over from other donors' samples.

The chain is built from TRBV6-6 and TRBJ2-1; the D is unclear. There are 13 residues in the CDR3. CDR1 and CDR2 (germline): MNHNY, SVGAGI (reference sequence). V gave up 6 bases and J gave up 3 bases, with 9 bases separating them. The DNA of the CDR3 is TGTGCCAGCAGGGTCGACTTCTACAATGAGCAGTTCTTC. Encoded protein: CASRVDFYNEQFF.

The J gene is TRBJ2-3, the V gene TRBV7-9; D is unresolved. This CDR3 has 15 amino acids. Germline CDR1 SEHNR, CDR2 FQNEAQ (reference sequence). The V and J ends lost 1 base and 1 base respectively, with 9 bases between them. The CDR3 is CASSLVGDRTDTQYF. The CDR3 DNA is TGTGCCAGCAGCTTAGTTGGGGATCGCACAGATACGCAGTATTTT.

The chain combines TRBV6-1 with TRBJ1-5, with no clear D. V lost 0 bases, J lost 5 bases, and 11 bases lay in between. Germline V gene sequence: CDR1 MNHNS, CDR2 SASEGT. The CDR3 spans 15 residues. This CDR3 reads CASSEAREPYQPQHF. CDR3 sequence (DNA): TGTGCCAGCAGTGAAGCGCGGGAGCCCTATCAGCCCCAGCATTTT.

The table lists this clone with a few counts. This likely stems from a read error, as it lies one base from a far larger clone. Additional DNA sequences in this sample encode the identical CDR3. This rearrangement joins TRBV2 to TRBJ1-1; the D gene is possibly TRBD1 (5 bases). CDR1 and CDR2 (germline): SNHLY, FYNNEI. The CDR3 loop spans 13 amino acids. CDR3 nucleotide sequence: TGTGCCAGCAGTGGGGGACCGGACCTTGAAGCTTTCTTC. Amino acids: CASSGGPDLEAFF. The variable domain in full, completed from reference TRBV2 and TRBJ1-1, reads EPEVTQTPSHQVTQMGQEVILRCVPISNHLYFYWYRQILGQKVEFLVSFYNNEISEKSEIFDDQFSVERPDGSNFTLKIRSTKLEDSAMYFCASSGGPDLEAFFGQGTRLTVV.

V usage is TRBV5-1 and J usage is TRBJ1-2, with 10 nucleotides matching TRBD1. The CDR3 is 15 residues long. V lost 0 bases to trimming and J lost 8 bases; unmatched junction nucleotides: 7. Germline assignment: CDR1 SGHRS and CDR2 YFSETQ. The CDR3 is CASSLAGDRGGGYTF. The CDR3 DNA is TGCGCCAGCAGCTTGGCTGGGGACAGGGGCGGCGGCTACACCTTC.

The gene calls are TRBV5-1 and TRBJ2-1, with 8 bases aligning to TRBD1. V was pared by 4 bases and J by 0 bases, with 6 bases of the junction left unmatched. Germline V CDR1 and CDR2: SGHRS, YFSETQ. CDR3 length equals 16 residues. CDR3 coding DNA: TGCGCCAGCAGCCGGGGACAGGCCAGCTCCTACAATGAGCAGTTCTTC. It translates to CASSRGQASSYNEQFF.

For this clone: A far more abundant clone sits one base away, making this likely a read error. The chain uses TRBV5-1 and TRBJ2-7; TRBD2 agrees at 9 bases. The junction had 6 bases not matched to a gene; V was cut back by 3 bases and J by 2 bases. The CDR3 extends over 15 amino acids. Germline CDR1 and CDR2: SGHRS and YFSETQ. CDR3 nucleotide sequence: TGCGCCAGCAGCTCCGGACTAGCGTTACCCTACGAGCAGTACTTC. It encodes CASSSGLALPYEQYF. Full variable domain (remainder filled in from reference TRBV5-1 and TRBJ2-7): KAGVTQTPRYLIKTRGQQVTLSCSPISGHRSVSWYQQTPGQGLQFLFEYFSETQRNKGNFPGRFSGRQFSNSRSEMNVSTLELGDSALYLCASSSGLALPYEQYFGPGTRLTVT.

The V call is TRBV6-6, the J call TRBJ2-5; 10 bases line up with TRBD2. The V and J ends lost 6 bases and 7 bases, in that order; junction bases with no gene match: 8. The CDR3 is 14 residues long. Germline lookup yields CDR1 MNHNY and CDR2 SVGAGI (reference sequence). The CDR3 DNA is TGTGCCAGCAGACCCGGGACTAGCGTAGGGACCCAGTACTTC. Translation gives CASRPGTSVGTQYF.

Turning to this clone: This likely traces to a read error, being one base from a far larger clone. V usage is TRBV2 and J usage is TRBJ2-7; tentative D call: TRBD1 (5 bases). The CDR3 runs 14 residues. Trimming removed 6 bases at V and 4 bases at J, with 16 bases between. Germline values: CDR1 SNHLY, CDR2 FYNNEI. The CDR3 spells CASRRVTEDYEQYF. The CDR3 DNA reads TGTGCCAGCAGAAGAGTGACAGAAGATTACGAGCAGTACTTC.

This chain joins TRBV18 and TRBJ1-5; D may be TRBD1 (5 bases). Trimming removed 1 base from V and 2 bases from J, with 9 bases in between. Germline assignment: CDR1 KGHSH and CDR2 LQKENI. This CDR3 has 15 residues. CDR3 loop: CASSPRGVGNQPQHF. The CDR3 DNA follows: TGTGCCAGCTCACCACGAGGGGTGGGCAATCAGCCCCAGCATTTT.

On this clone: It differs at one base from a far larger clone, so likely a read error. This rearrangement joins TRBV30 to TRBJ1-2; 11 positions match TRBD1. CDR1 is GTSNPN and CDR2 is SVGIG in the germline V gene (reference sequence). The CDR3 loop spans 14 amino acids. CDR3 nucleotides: TGTGCCTGGACCCGGACAGGGGGCGACTATGACTACACCTTC. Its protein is CAWTRTGGDYDYTF.

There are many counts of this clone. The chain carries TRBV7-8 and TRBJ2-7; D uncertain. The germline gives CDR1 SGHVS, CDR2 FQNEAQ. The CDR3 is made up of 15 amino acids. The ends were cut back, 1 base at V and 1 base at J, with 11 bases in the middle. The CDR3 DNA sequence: TGTGCCAGCAGCTTAGGCGCCCAGACGTCCTACGAGCAGTACTTC. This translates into CASSLGAQTSYEQYF.

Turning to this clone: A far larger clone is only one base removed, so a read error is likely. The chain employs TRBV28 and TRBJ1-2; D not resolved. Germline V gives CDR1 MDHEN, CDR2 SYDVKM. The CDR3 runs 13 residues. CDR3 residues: CASRFGGPYGYTF. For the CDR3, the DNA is TGTGCCAGCCGTTTTGGAGGGCCCTATGGCTACACCTTC.

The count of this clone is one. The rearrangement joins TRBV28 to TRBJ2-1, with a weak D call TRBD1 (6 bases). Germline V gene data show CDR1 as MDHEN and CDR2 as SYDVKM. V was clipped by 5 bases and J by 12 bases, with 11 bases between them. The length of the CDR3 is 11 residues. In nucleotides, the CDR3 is TGTGCCAGCAGTACAACCAGGGGGCAGTTCTTC. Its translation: CASSTTRGQFF.

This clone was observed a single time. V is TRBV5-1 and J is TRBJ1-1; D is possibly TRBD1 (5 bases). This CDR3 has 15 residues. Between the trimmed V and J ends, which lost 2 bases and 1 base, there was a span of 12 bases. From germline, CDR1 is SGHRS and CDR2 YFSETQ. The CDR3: CASSLSGHQNTEAFF. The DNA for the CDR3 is TGCGCCAGCAGCTTATCCGGACACCAGAACACTGAAGCTTTCTTT.

The CDR3: CASSRDGDYEQYF. DNA for the CDR3: TGTGCCAGCAGCCGGGACGGGGACTACGAGCAGTACTTC. The chain has TRBV4-2 and TRBJ2-7; D tentatively fits TRBD1 or TRBD2 (5 bases each). The CDR3 spans 13 residues. With 4 bases removed from V and 3 bases from J, the gap between germline ends came to 10 bases. Germline CDR1 is LGHNA and CDR2 is YNFKEQ.

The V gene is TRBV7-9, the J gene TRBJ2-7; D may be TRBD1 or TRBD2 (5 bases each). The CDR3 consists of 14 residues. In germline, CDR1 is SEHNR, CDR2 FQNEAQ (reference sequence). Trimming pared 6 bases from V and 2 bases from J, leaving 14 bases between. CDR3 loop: CASRRRDGPYEQYF. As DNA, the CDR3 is TGTGCCAGCAGGCGCCGGGACGGCCCCTACGAGCAGTACTTC.

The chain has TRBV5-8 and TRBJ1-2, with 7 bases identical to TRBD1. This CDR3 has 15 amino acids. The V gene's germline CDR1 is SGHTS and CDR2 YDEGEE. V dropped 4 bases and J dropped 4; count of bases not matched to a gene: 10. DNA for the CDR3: TGTGCCAGCAGCATACTACAGGGGATGGCCTATGGCTACACCTTC. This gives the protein CASSILQGMAYGYTF.

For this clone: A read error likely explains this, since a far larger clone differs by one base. The CDR3 loop is CASSTSWDRRTF. The CDR3 nucleotides are TGTGCCAGCAGCACTAGCTGGGACAGAAGGACCTTC. The rearrangement uses TRBV7-9 and TRBJ1-2, with 7 bases aligning to TRBD1. This CDR3 spans 12 amino acids. CDR1 SEHNR and CDR2 FQNEAQ come from the germline V gene (reference sequence). Unmatched junction bases numbered 11, after V lost 5 bases and J lost 14 bases.

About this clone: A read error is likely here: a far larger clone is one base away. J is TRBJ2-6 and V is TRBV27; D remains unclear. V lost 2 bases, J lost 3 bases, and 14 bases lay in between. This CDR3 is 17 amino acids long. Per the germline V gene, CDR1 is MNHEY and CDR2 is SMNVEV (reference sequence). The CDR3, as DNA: TGTGCCAGCAGTTTAACCGGCCCCGGCAGTGGGGCCAACGTCCTGACTTTC. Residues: CASSLTGPGSGANVLTF.

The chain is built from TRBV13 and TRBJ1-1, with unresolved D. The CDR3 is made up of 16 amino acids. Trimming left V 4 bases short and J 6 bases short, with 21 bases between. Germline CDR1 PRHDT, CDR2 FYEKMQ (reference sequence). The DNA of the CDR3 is TGTGCCAGCAGCTCCGATTTAGGCTCGGGGAGCGCTGAAGCTTTCTTT. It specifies CASSSDLGSGSAEAFF.

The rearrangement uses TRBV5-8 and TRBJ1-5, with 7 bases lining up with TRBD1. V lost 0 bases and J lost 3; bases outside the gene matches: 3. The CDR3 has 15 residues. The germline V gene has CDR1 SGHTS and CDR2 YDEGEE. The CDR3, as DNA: TGTGCCAGCAGCTTGGGGGACAGCCTCAATCAGCCCCAGCATTTT. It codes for CASSLGDSLNQPQHF.